Below are 32 T cell receptor beta chains sequenced from a single sample in a study of CD8 T cells in ankylosing spondylitis. TCRdb re-derived calls from the 5' RACE reads in MiXCR, one entry per CDR3 protein. The sample yields 300,000 to 400,000 distinct CDR3 sequences, 14% to 15% seen once. The sample consisted of blood, either unsorted or a sorted T cell fraction (not recorded which). The receptors come from a male donor with ankylosing spondylitis or in good health (not recorded which).

This clonotype showed up just a few times. The genes are TRBV7-2 and TRBJ2-7, with 7 nucleotides matching TRBD2. This CDR3 is built from 15 residues. Looked up from germline, CDR1 is SGHTA and CDR2 is FQGNSA. J was trimmed by 2 bases and V by 4 bases; bases with no gene match: 8. CDR3 region: CASSSTAGETYEQYF. CDR3 DNA sequence: TGTGCCAGCAGCTCCACTGCGGGGGAAACCTACGAGCAGTACTTC.

A few counts support this clonotype. CDR3 DNA sequence: TGCAGTGCCGGGTACTACGGGGATTCACCCCTCCACTTT. It is translated as CSAGYYGDSPLHF. V usage is TRBV20-1 and J usage is TRBJ1-6, with unresolved D. Trimming left V 6 bases short and J 8 bases short, with 14 bases between. Germline V gene lookup returns CDR1 DFQATT and CDR2 SNEGSKA (reference sequence). The CDR3 loop spans 13 amino acids.

This clonotype was detected a few times. The J gene is TRBJ2-1, the V gene TRBV3-1; D unclear. V was shortened by 6 bases and J by 1 base, with 7 bases between the two germline ends. CDR3 length equals 13 residues. Germline loops: CDR1 LGHDT, CDR2 YNNKEL (reference sequence). CDR3: CASSPRSYNEQFF. Here the CDR3 DNA reads TGTGCCAGCAGTCCCCGGTCCTACAATGAGCAGTTCTTC.

V gene TRBV5-1 combines with J gene TRBJ1-2, with D unresolved. This CDR3 has 16 residues. Trimming stripped 1 base from V and 0 bases from J, with 13 bases between. Germline V gene sequence: CDR1 SGHRS, CDR2 YFSETQ. This CDR3 is CASSLTMTAANYGYTF. The CDR3, as DNA: TGCGCCAGCAGCTTGACCATGACGGCCGCTAACTATGGCTACACCTTC.

In this sample, this clonotype turned up a few times. The rearrangement uses TRBV5-1 and TRBJ2-2, with 8 bases aligning to TRBD1. The CDR3 loop spans 17 amino acids. Germline loops: CDR1 SGHRS, CDR2 YFSETQ. The ends lost 0 bases at V and 0 bases at J; junction bases unmatched: 4. CDR3 in amino acids: CASSLGTGYANTGELFF. In DNA, the CDR3 is TGCGCCAGCAGCTTGGGGACAGGGTACGCGAACACCGGGGAGCTGTTTTTT.

The chain combines TRBV5-1 with TRBJ2-7; 9 positions agree with TRBD1. Unmatched junction bases numbered 10, after V lost 1 base and J lost 8 bases. This CDR3 spans 15 amino acids. Germline loops: CDR1 SGHRS, CDR2 YFSETQ. CDR3 protein: CASSLSSGTGSKQYF. In DNA form, the CDR3 reads TGCGCCAGCAGCTTGAGTTCGGGGACAGGGTCCAAGCAGTACTTC.

This chain links TRBV5-1 with TRBJ2-1; 7 nucleotides line up with TRBD2. Germline trimming cut 4 bases from V and 3 bases from J; bases unmatched to any gene: 10. The CDR3 runs to 16 residues. Germline CDR1 reads SGHRS; CDR2 reads YFSETQ. Here the CDR3 reads CASSTASSGGYNEQFF. DNA for the CDR3: TGCGCCAGCAGCACGGCCTCTTCGGGAGGCTACAATGAGCAGTTCTTC.

The chain is built from TRBV7-9 and TRBJ2-1; a weak D match, TRBD2 (6 bases). The germline CDR1 and CDR2 sequences are SEHNR and FQNEAQ (reference sequence). V gave up 0 bases and J gave up 7 bases, with 7 bases separating them. The CDR3 extends over 13 amino acids. In DNA, the CDR3 is TGTGCCAGCAGCTTAGCACTAGCAAATGAGCAGTTCTTC. The encoded protein is CASSLALANEQFF.

This rearrangement joins TRBV12-3 or TRBV12-4 to TRBJ1-2, with D unclear. V shed 6 bases and J shed 4 bases, with 15 bases lying between them. This CDR3 region has 14 residues. The CDR3: CASRQTSESYGYTF. The DNA of the CDR3 is TGTGCCAGCAGACAGACGTCGGAGAGCTATGGCTACACCTTC.

This sequence joins TRBV7-2 and TRBJ2-7; D might be TRBD2 (5 bases). Per germline, CDR1 SGHTA and CDR2 FQGNSA. The ends were cut back, 4 bases at V and 2 bases at J, with 12 bases in the middle. The CDR3 sequence is 14 residues long. CDR3 sequence reads: CASSSGLGTYEQYF. Written as DNA, the CDR3 is TGTGCCAGCAGCTCTGGACTGGGAACCTACGAGCAGTACTTC.

The V and J genes are TRBV10-3 and TRBJ2-3; 10 bases fit TRBD2. CDR3 size: 16 residues. V shed 3 bases, J shed 4 bases, and the junction held 7 bases outside the gene matches. Germline CDR1 is ENHRY and CDR2 is SYGVKD. The CDR3 bases are TGTGCCATCAGTGACGGGGCTAGCGGGAGCGCAGATACGCAGTATTTT. Protein sequence: CAISDGASGSADTQYF.

This clonotype was detected a few times. The V call is TRBV6-1, the J call TRBJ2-5, with TRBD2 identical over 12 bases. The V segment lost 6 bases and the J segment 5 bases; nucleotides outside the gene matches: 7. The length of the CDR3 is 15 residues. Germline V CDR1 and CDR2: MNHNS, SASEGT. The CDR3 nucleotides read TGTGCCAGCAGCCCCAGACTAGCGGGAGTGGAGACCCAGTACTTC. Residues: CASSPRLAGVETQYF.

The chain recombines TRBV5-1 with TRBJ2-3; possibly TRBD1 or TRBD2 for D (5 bases each). Germline CDR1 reads SGHRS; CDR2 reads YFSETQ. This CDR3 is 16 amino acids long. With 4 bases removed from V and 4 bases from J, the gap between germline ends came to 19 bases. CDR3 coding DNA: TGCGCCAGCAGCCCGGGGACGAGCGATACTTCAGATACGCAGTATTTT. Its translation is CASSPGTSDTSDTQYF. Full variable domain (rest looked up from reference TRBV5-1 and TRBJ2-3): KAGVTQTPRYLIKTRGQQVTLSCSPISGHRSVSWYQQTPGQGLQFLFEYFSETQRNKGNFPGRFSGRQFSNSRSEMNVSTLELGDSALYLCASSPGTSDTSDTQYFGPGTRLTVL.

This clonotype was counted only a few times. V and J are TRBV12-3 or TRBV12-4 and TRBJ2-1; 8 bases are shared with TRBD1. V dropped 2 bases and J dropped 4; count of bases not matched to a gene: 4. This CDR3 spans 15 amino acids. The CDR3 loop reads CASSLLGQVYNEQFF. The CDR3 bases are TGTGCCAGCAGTTTACTGGGACAGGTATACAATGAGCAGTTCTTC.

The genes are TRBV12-3 or TRBV12-4 and TRBJ1-4, with D possibly matching TRBD1 (6 bases). The V gene lost 3 bases and the J gene lost 4 bases, with 9 bases spanning the gap. The CDR3 totals 14 residues. This chain's CDR3 is CASSFGQLNEKLFF. CDR3 nucleotides: TGTGCCAGCAGTTTCGGACAGCTTAATGAAAAACTGTTTTTT.

Turning to this clonotype: One end of the junction is discordant with germline, which a read error may explain. The V and J genes are TRBV19 and TRBJ2-2, with D maybe TRBD1 (6 bases). Germline V gives CDR1 LNHDA, CDR2 SQIVND (reference sequence). This CDR3 contains 17 residues. The CDR3 loop is CASSFPTGHANTVELFF. DNA of the CDR3: TGTGCCAGTAGTTTCCCTACGGGACACGCGAACACCGTGGAGCTGTTTTTT. Based on the CDR3 plus reference TRBV19 and TRBJ2-2, the full variable domain is DGGITQSPKYLFRKEGQNVTLSCEQNLNHDAMYWYRQDPGQGLRLIYYSQIVNDFQKGDIAEGYSVSREKKESFPLTVTSAQKNPTAFYLCASSFPTGHANTVELFFGEGSRLTVL.

The V call is TRBV7-2, the J call TRBJ2-2; TRBD2 is a possible D gene (5 bases). The CDR3 has 14 amino acids. Per the germline V gene, CDR1 is SGHTA and CDR2 is FQGNSA. V lost 0 bases to trimming and J lost 6 bases, with 8 bases between them. As DNA, the CDR3 is TGTGCCAGCAGCTTAGCGGTCGGGGCCGGGGAGCTGTTTTTT. It encodes CASSLAVGAGELFF. The whole variable domain, remainder taken from reference TRBV7-2 and TRBJ2-2, is GAGVSQSPSNKVTEKGKDVELRCDPISGHTALYWYRQSLGQGLEFLIYFQGNSAPDKSGLPSDRFSAERTGGSVSTLTIQRTQQEDSAVYLCASSLAVGAGELFFGEGSRLTVL.

The chain combines TRBV12-3 or TRBV12-4 with TRBJ1-2; no clear D. The CDR3 is 14 amino acids. Trimming left V 3 bases short and J 5 bases short, with 13 bases between. CDR3 nucleotides: TGTGCCAGCAGTTTGTCAGGTTTGAATTATGGCTACACCTTC. Residues: CASSLSGLNYGYTF.

In its sample, this clonotype was seen many times. The genes are TRBV10-3 and TRBJ1-1; 11 nucleotides match TRBD1. Germline V CDR1 and CDR2: ENHRY, SYGVKD. CDR3 size: 14 residues. V lost 6 bases, J lost 5 bases, and 5 bases stayed unmatched. The CDR3 bases are TGTGCCATCAGAGGACAGGGGGCGCTGACTGAAGCTTTCTTT. This gives the protein CAIRGQGALTEAFF.

This clonotype was seen only a few times. At one boundary the junction diverges from the germline segment, which might be a read error. V and J are TRBV12-3 or TRBV12-4 and TRBJ1-2, with a tentative D call TRBD1 (5 bases). The length of the CDR3 is 12 residues. The CDR3: CASSLEPGTAAF. The CDR3 DNA reads as TGTGCCAGCAGTTTAGAGCCCGGGACGGCGGCCTTC.

This clonotype has just a few counts. The rearrangement joins TRBV11-2 to TRBJ2-6; D remains unclear. CDR3 length: 15 residues. Trimming took off 1 base at V and 2 bases at J, with 6 bases between the two ends. The germline CDR1 and CDR2 sequences are SGHAT and FQNNGV. The CDR3 coding sequence is TGTGCCAGCAGCTTAGGCAAAGCTGGGGCCAACGTCCTGACTTTC. Its protein is CASSLGKAGANVLTF.

The V gene is TRBV12-3 or TRBV12-4, the J gene TRBJ1-3; no clear D. The V gene lost 6 bases and the J gene lost 0 bases, with 9 bases spanning the gap. CDR3 size: 14 residues. CDR3 in DNA: TGTGCCAGCAGCCCCGAACACTCTGGAAACACCATATATTTT. Protein product: CASSPEHSGNTIYF.

In DNA form, the CDR3 reads TGTGCCATCAGTGGACATGACGGGGACGAGCAGTACTTC. It codes for CAISGHDGDEQYF. This chain joins TRBV10-3 and TRBJ2-7; TRBD2 might be the D (5 bases). Trimming removed 4 bases at V and 5 bases at J, with 12 bases between. CDR1 ENHRY and CDR2 SYGVKD come from the germline V gene. This CDR3 has 13 residues.

The J gene is TRBJ2-3, the V gene TRBV7-2; D is unresolved. The V gene's germline CDR1 is SGHTA and CDR2 FQGNSA. CDR3 size: 15 residues. The V gene lost 1 base and the J gene lost 4 bases, with 12 bases spanning the gap. CDR3 region: CASSLETLGADTQYF. The CDR3 nucleotides are TGTGCCAGCAGCTTAGAAACTCTGGGCGCAGATACGCAGTATTTT.

This clonotype has just a few counts. This chain uses TRBV19 with TRBJ2-3; 10 bases map to TRBD1. The CDR3 length is 12 residues. CDR1 and CDR2 from the germline V gene are LNHDA and SQIVND (reference sequence). The V gene end was trimmed by 10 bases and the J gene end by 8 bases; junction bases not matched to a gene: 6. CDR3 coding DNA: TGTGCCATTAAGGACAGGGGGTCTACGCAGTATTTT. Residues: CAIKDRGSTQYF.

A few counts support this clonotype. The chain is built from TRBV20-1 and TRBJ1-3; 7 bases agree with TRBD1. This CDR3 has 15 amino acids. From germline, CDR1 is DFQATT and CDR2 SNEGSKA (reference sequence). After removal of 0 bases from V and 0 bases from J, the junction contained 2 bases not matched to a gene. The CDR3 DNA follows: TGCAGTGCTAGAGATGGGGACAGCTCTGGAAACACCATATATTTT. This codes for CSARDGDSSGNTIYF.

The sample holds a few counts of this clonotype. The chain is built from TRBV3-1 and TRBJ2-2; 7 nucleotides agree with TRBD1. This CDR3 is built from 13 residues. Germline loops: CDR1 LGHDT, CDR2 YNNKEL (reference sequence). V trimming: 11 bases; J trimming: 4 bases; junction bases outside the gene matches: 7. In DNA, the CDR3 is TGTGCCTCAGGGACAGTTAGCACCGGGGAGCTGTTTTTT. As protein: CASGTVSTGELFF. The entire variable domain, with the rest obtained from reference TRBV3-1 and TRBJ2-2, is as follows: DTAVSQTPKYLVTQMGNDKSIKCEQNLGHDTMYWYKQDSKKFLKIMFSYNNKELIINETVPNRFSPKSPDKAHLNLHINSLELGDSAVYFCASGTVSTGELFFGEGSRLTVL.

This clonotype appeared a few times. V gene TRBV5-4 combines with J gene TRBJ2-3; D possibly corresponds to TRBD2 (6 bases). Germline CDR1 reads SGHNT; CDR2 reads YYREEE (reference sequence). The CDR3 consists of 13 residues. V lost 4 bases and J 8 bases, leaving 14 bases between the germline ends. The CDR3 loop reads CASSPRLESTQYF. CDR3 DNA: TGTGCCAGCAGCCCGCGACTAGAGAGTACGCAGTATTTT.

At least ten counts were recorded for this clonotype. The chain employs TRBV10-1 and TRBJ2-3; D may match TRBD1 or TRBD2 (5 bases each). Germline V lookup: CDR1 WNHNN, CDR2 SYGVQD (reference sequence). V lost 2 bases and J lost 2, with 14 bases in between. CDR3 size: 16 residues. CDR3 residues: CASSELGDLYTDTQYF. CDR3 nucleotides: TGCGCCAGCAGTGAGCTAGGGGACCTTTACACAGATACGCAGTATTTT.

CDR3 sequence: CASRPGTARSYNEQFF. The CDR3 DNA follows: TGTGCCAGCAGGCCTGGGACAGCCCGTTCCTACAATGAGCAGTTCTTC. The chain joins TRBV27 to TRBJ2-1; 7 bases agree with TRBD1. The CDR3 totals 16 residues. The V gene end was trimmed by 6 bases and the J gene end by 1 base; junction bases not matched to a gene: 9. The V gene's germline CDR1 is MNHEY and CDR2 SMNVEV (reference sequence).

J is TRBJ1-1 and V is TRBV7-9, with a weak D call TRBD1 (6 bases). Germline CDR1 is SEHNR and CDR2 is FQNEAQ (reference sequence). This CDR3 is 15 amino acids long. V dropped 0 bases and J dropped 4 bases, with 12 bases sitting between them. In nucleotides, the CDR3 is TGTGCCAGCAGCTTAGCGCGGGGGGCGAGCACTGAAGCTTTCTTT. Its translation is CASSLARGASTEAFF.

The J gene is TRBJ2-7, the V gene TRBV12-3 or TRBV12-4; D gene ambiguous. V was pared by 6 bases and J by 4 bases, with 10 bases between. The CDR3 sequence is 12 residues long. This chain's CDR3 is CASSLYYYEQYF. The CDR3 DNA reads as TGTGCCAGCAGCCTCTACTATTACGAGCAGTACTTC.